The present entry profiles one T cell receptor beta chain with its context. Its antigen is unidentified. The data were taken from a study of T cell responses to AZD1222 COVID-19 vaccine. Study results and caveats: Just a handful of AZD1222 recipients were seropositive at baseline.

The CDR3 loop spans 12 amino acids. Per the germline V gene, CDR1 is SNHLY and CDR2 is FYNNEI. V was pared by 2 bases and J by 9 bases, with 2 bases of the junction left unmatched. Sequenced by immunoSEQ multiplex PCR; TCRdb stores in-frame clones only, minus some. Among some 140,000 clones listed, more than 85% were seen once. This chain joins TRBV2 and TRBJ1-2, with 8 positions matching TRBD1. This TCR was recovered from an adult in good health. The source material was peripheral blood, sampled on day 0 of AZD1222 vaccination. The CDR3 protein is CASSEQGASYTF. DNA for the CDR3: TGTGCCAGCAGTGAACAGGGGGCGAGCTACACCTTC.